This TCR beta chain was captured in a study of T cell responses to AZD1222 COVID-19 vaccine. Sequencing was performed with immunoSEQ multiplex PCR; in TCRdb, only in-frame clones are kept and a portion is missing. Here the sample spans about 120,000 clones, roughly 91% being singletons. There are 17 residues in the CDR3. Trimming removed 6 bases from V and 5 bases from J, with 20 bases in between. Germline CDR1 reads LNHDA; CDR2 reads SQIVND (reference sequence). This clonotype was sampled from an adult who received the AZD1222 COVID-19 vaccine. The material was peripheral blood, obtained 28 days after the second AZD1222 dose. The chain combines TRBV19 with TRBJ1-6, with D maybe TRBD1 (5 bases). In nucleotides, the CDR3 is TGTGCCAGTAGGTCGGCGGGCAGGGTGGCCGATAATTCACCCCTCCACTTT. Translated: CASRSAGRVADNSPLHF.